Presented here are 15 T cell receptor beta chains from one specimen sequenced in a study of regulatory T cells in long-lasting Graves disease. Stated time point: newly diagnosed GD, antithyroid drugs for less than 3 months. RNA from PBMCs was the source of the TCR library. Arm-PCR of CDR3 regions and iRepertoire HTBI primers were used to build TCR beta libraries. In TCRdb, the multiplex PCR reads were re-called with MiXCR into one record per CDR3 protein. The sample includes 450,000 to 700,000 distinct CDR3 sequences, 13% of them seen just once. The data were also submitted as part of a second study, on T cells in Graves' hyperthyroidism and ophthalmopathy.

The starting material was peripheral blood mononuclear cells (PBMCs), obtained at new diagnosis, from a patient treated with antithyroid drugs. The receptors derive from a man aged 25 to 40 with Graves disease.

This clonotype was detected ten times or more. The gene calls are TRBV12-3 or TRBV12-4 and TRBJ2-1; 8 bases map to TRBD1. The CDR3 has 15 residues. The junction had 12 bases not matched to a gene; V was cut back by 6 bases and J by 8 bases. The CDR3 spells CASSPGAGGVYEQFF. In DNA, the CDR3 is TGTGCCAGCAGCCCTGGGGCAGGGGGCGTCTATGAGCAGTTCTTC.

This clonotype was detected ten times or more. The V and J genes are TRBV7-9 and TRBJ2-1; D not certain. Trimming stripped 1 base from V and 4 bases from J, with 8 bases between. The CDR3 has 14 amino acids. Looked up from germline, CDR1 is SEHNR and CDR2 is FQNEAQ (reference sequence). CDR3 protein: CASSLDTLYNEQFF. The CDR3, as DNA: TGTGCCAGCAGCTTAGATACTTTATACAATGAGCAGTTCTTC.

This clonotype appeared many times. The J gene is TRBJ2-7, the V gene TRBV10-3; D call uncertain. Germline values: CDR1 ENHRY, CDR2 SYGVKD. The CDR3 has 12 amino acids. V shed 5 bases and J shed 2 bases, with 7 bases lying between them. CDR3 loop: CAISHHPYEQYF. In nucleotides, the CDR3 is TGTGCCATCAGTCACCATCCCTACGAGCAGTACTTC.

This clonotype was recorded only once. A read error is possible here, since a much larger clone lies one base away. The chain is built from TRBV24-1 and TRBJ1-2; D gene ambiguous. The CDR3 covers 13 residues. Germline CDR1 reads KGHDR; CDR2 reads SFDVKD. V dropped 4 bases and J dropped 6 bases, with 11 bases sitting between them. The CDR3 DNA sequence: TGTGCCACCAGTGACTCCCCATTCGATGGCTACACCTTC. This encodes CATSDSPFDGYTF.

This clonotype has only a few counts. J is TRBJ2-3 and V is TRBV6-2 or TRBV6-3; 14 bases agree with TRBD2. Germline V gene data show CDR1 as MNHEY and CDR2 as SVGEGT. V was clipped by 4 bases and J by 5 bases; unmatched bases: 5. The CDR3 consists of 16 residues. The CDR3 is CASSFGTSGRGDTQYF. As DNA, the CDR3 is TGTGCCAGCAGTTTCGGGACTAGCGGGAGAGGAGATACGCAGTATTTT.

This clonotype was recorded many times. The V and J genes are TRBV27 and TRBJ1-2; D is ambiguous. CDR1 and CDR2 (germline): MNHEY, SMNVEV (reference sequence). Trimming removed 2 bases from V and 5 bases from J, with 21 bases in between. This CDR3 contains 17 residues. CDR3 in amino acids: CASSLATDPALGYGYTF. DNA of the CDR3: TGTGCCAGCAGTTTAGCAACAGACCCGGCGCTTGGTTATGGCTACACCTTC.

This clonotype was counted many times. The chain couples TRBV29-1 to TRBJ1-1; D might be TRBD1 (5 bases). Germline-derived CDR1 and CDR2 are SQVTM and ANQGSEA. This CDR3 contains 10 residues. Trimming took off 8 bases at V and 5 bases at J, with 9 bases between the two ends. The chain's CDR3 is CSLRGTEAFF. DNA of the CDR3: TGCAGCTTAAGGGGAACTGAAGCTTTCTTT.

This clonotype was counted many times. The gene calls are TRBV20-1 and TRBJ1-1; D is unresolved. This CDR3 has 13 amino acids. With 6 bases removed from V and 7 bases from J, the gap between germline ends came to 18 bases. Per germline, CDR1 DFQATT and CDR2 SNEGSKA (reference sequence). CDR3 nucleotide sequence: TGCAGTGCCAGGCTAGGACCGGAGAGTGAAGCTTTCTTT. This gives the protein CSARLGPESEAFF.

In its sample, this clonotype was seen many times. The rearrangement links TRBV28 to TRBJ2-7; 9 bases are shared with TRBD1. The V gene end was trimmed by 4 bases and the J gene end by 6 bases; junction bases not matched to a gene: 10. Germline CDR1 MDHEN, CDR2 SYDVKM. This CDR3 has 15 residues. Written as DNA, the CDR3 is TGTGCCAGCAGTTCCCCAGGGACAGGGACGGGCGAGCAGTACTTC. Protein product: CASSSPGTGTGEQYF.

This clonotype was observed a handful of times. The chain couples TRBV27 to TRBJ2-7, with TRBD1 matching 7 bases. V gave up 8 bases and J gave up 3 bases; unmatched junction bases: 19. The CDR3 loop spans 17 amino acids. In germline, CDR1 is MNHEY, CDR2 SMNVEV (reference sequence). CDR3 amino acids: CASAWRLTGQLIYEQYF. The CDR3 DNA follows: TGTGCCAGCGCTTGGAGACTTACGGGACAGTTGATCTACGAGCAGTACTTC.

About this clonotype: It may be a read error: a sequence one base away is much more abundant. The conserved phenylalanine or tryptophan normally closing the CDR3 is absent here, so this likely arose from a read error. The chain couples TRBV29-1 to TRBJ1-1; 11 bases fit TRBD1. This CDR3 has 13 residues. Trimming removed 6 bases from V and 5 bases from J; junction bases left unmatched: 5. The germline V gene has CDR1 SQVTM and CDR2 ANQGSEA. The CDR3 DNA sequence: TGCAGCGTGCCCGGGACAGGGGGTACTGAAGCTTTCCTT. Protein sequence: CSVPGTGGTEAFL.

The sample holds many counts of this clonotype. V gene TRBV7-2 combines with J gene TRBJ2-5, with a possible D match to TRBD2 (5 bases). Trimming stripped 3 bases from V and 5 bases from J, with 13 bases between. CDR1 and CDR2 from the germline V gene are SGHTA and FQGNSA. The CDR3 runs 14 residues. CDR3 loop: CASSLGAARETQYF. For the CDR3, the DNA is TGTGCCAGCAGCTTGGGAGCTGCCCGGGAGACCCAGTACTTC.

This clonotype has more than one count but fewer than ten. The rearrangement links TRBV11-2 to TRBJ1-1; 10 bases are shared with TRBD1. The CDR3 extends over 20 amino acids. The germline V gene has CDR1 SGHAT and CDR2 FQNNGV. J lost 0 bases, V lost 3 bases, and 16 bases had no gene match. The CDR3, as DNA: TGTGCCAGCAGCTTGACAGGGGGCGGACCAAAAAGGCCCCTGAACACTGAAGCTTTCTTT. It is translated as CASSLTGGGPKRPLNTEAFF. The whole variable domain, remainder taken from reference TRBV11-2 and TRBJ1-1, is EAGVAQSPRYKIIEKRQSVAFWCNPISGHATLYWYQQILGQGPKLLIQFQNNGVVDDSQLPKDRFSAERLKGVDSTLKIQPAKLEDSAVYLCASSLTGGGPKRPLNTEAFFGQGTRLTVV.

As concerns this clonotype: One base away lies a much larger clone, so this may be a sequencing read error. J is TRBJ2-7 and V is TRBV2; perhaps D is TRBD1 or TRBD2 (5 bases each). CDR1 is SNHLY and CDR2 is FYNNEI in the germline V gene. The CDR3 is made up of 15 amino acids. The CDR3 DNA follows: TGTGCCGGCAGCCCGGGACCAGCGGTGGCCTACGAGCAGTACTTC. Translating gives CAGSPGPAVAYEQYF.

This clonotype was detected only a few times. V gene TRBV5-6 combines with J gene TRBJ2-5; 10 positions agree with TRBD2. Germline V gene data show CDR1 as SGHDT and CDR2 as YYEEEE. CDR3 length equals 15 residues. The V segment lost 3 bases and the J segment 4 bases; nucleotides outside the gene matches: 6. The CDR3 DNA is TGTGCCAGCAGCTCCCTAGCGGGAGACGGAGAGACCCAGTACTTC. As protein: CASSSLAGDGETQYF.